This passage covers 14 T cell receptor beta chains from one sample sequenced in a study of T cells in placental villitis. The libraries were made with immunoSEQ v4. This table comes from immunoSEQ multiplex PCR, and its TCRdb copy is limited to in-frame clones, with some not included. The sample lists 2,000 to 2,500 clones; approximately 78% were seen once. Sequencing was performed on placental tissue containing maternal and fetal cells. These receptors all come from a human patient with infectious villitis; the placental T cells may come from both mother and fetus.

The V call is TRBV2, the J call TRBJ2-6; a possible D gene is TRBD1 (5 bases). CDR3 length equals 14 residues. The V end was cut by 2 bases, the J end by 3 bases, with 5 bases between. Germline-derived CDR1 and CDR2 are SNHLY and FYNNEI. In nucleotides, the CDR3 is TGTGCCAGCAGTGAACAGGGTGGGGCCAACGTCCTGACTTTC. This encodes CASSEQGGANVLTF. Full variable domain (outside the CDR3, taken from reference TRBV2 and TRBJ2-6): EPEVTQTPSHQVTQMGQEVILRCVPISNHLYFYWYRQILGQKVEFLVSFYNNEISEKSEIFDDQFSVERPDGSNFTLKIRSTKLEDSAMYFCASSEQGGANVLTFGAGSRLTVL.

The V and J genes are TRBV29-1 and TRBJ1-5, with unresolved D. V was pared by 5 bases and J by 0 bases, with 5 bases between. This CDR3 contains 12 residues. Germline CDR1 SQVTM, CDR2 ANQGSEA. As DNA, the CDR3 is TGCAGCGTTAGGGATAGCAATCAGCCCCAGCATTTT. It yields the protein CSVRDSNQPQHF.

This rearrangement joins TRBV6-6 to TRBJ2-7; 7 bases fit TRBD2. Trimming at V came to 3 bases and at J to 3 bases, leaving 5 bases not matched to a gene. The CDR3 has 14 amino acids. Germline assignment: CDR1 MNHNY and CDR2 SVGAGI (reference sequence). The DNA of the CDR3 is TGTGCCAGCAGTTATACTAGCGAGGACTACGAGCAGTACTTC. Translated: CASSYTSEDYEQYF.

This rearrangement joins TRBV7-6 to TRBJ1-1, with D tentatively TRBD1 (5 bases). Germline CDR1 SGHVS, CDR2 FNYEAQ. The CDR3 is 13 residues long. The V end lost 4 bases, the J end lost 2 bases, and 8 bases lay between the germline ends. In nucleotides, the CDR3 is TGTGCCAGCAGCTGGGGACCTAACACTGAAGCTTTCTTT. Translation: CASSWGPNTEAFF.

The J gene is TRBJ2-5, the V gene TRBV3-1 (or the pseudogene TRBV3-2), with 7 bases fitting TRBD2. Germline values: CDR1 LGHDT, CDR2 YNNKEL (reference sequence). This CDR3 region has 16 residues. V was clipped by 3 bases and J by 3 bases; unmatched bases: 10. CDR3 sequence (DNA): TGTGCCAGCAGCCAGGGACTAAGGGTTGGTAAAGAGACCCAGTACTTC. It translates to CASSQGLRVGKETQYF.

V usage is TRBV14 and J usage is TRBJ2-2; unclear D gene. From germline, CDR1 is SGHDN and CDR2 FVKESK. V was shortened by 1 base and J by 2 bases, with 8 bases between the two germline ends. This CDR3 is built from 15 residues. In DNA, the CDR3 is TGTGCCAGCAGCCAAGTCAAGGACAACACCGGGGAGCTGTTTTTT. Translating it yields CASSQVKDNTGELFF.

The chain couples TRBV5-1 to TRBJ2-5; 8 nucleotides agree with TRBD1. The germline V gene has CDR1 SGHRS and CDR2 YFSETQ. The junction had 3 bases not matched to a gene; V was cut back by 2 bases and J by 0 bases. The CDR3 runs to 15 residues. The CDR3 DNA sequence: TGCGCCAGCAGCTTAGGGACAGGCAACCAAGAGACCCAGTACTTC. The encoded protein is CASSLGTGNQETQYF.

The V and J genes are TRBV19 and TRBJ1-1; the D is unclear. V was cut by 0 bases and J by 0 bases, with 11 bases left in between. The CDR3 loop spans 16 amino acids. Germline V gene data show CDR1 as LNHDA and CDR2 as SQIVND (reference sequence). CDR3 sequence: CASSIDSNSLNTEAFF. The CDR3 bases are TGTGCCAGTAGTATAGATAGTAACAGCTTGAACACTGAAGCTTTCTTT.

The CDR3 DNA sequence: TGTGCCAGCAGTGGGGACAGCAATCAGCCCCAGCATTTT. The encoded protein is CASSGDSNQPQHF. The chain combines TRBV6-4 with TRBJ1-5, with a possible D match to TRBD1 (5 bases). The germline V gene encodes CDR1 MRHNA and CDR2 SNTAGT. The CDR3 contains 13 residues. Trimming removed 4 bases at V and 1 base at J, with 5 bases between.

This chain joins TRBV2 and TRBJ1-1, with D unresolved. CDR1 and CDR2 from the germline V gene are SNHLY and FYNNEI. The V and J ends lost 4 bases and 0 bases respectively, with 18 bases between them. This CDR3 has 17 residues. The CDR3 nucleotides read TGTGCCAGCAGTGGCCAAGGAGGGTTCTCTATGAACACTGAAGCTTTCTTT. It specifies CASSGQGGFSMNTEAFF.

The chain recombines TRBV6-1 with TRBJ2-2; D gene ambiguous. The CDR3 covers 12 residues. Germline V gene data show CDR1 as MNHNS and CDR2 as SASEGT. V was cut by 3 bases and J by 2 bases, with 1 base left in between. The CDR3 DNA is TGTGCCAGCAGTGACAACACCGGGGAGCTGTTTTTT. As protein: CASSDNTGELFF.

The V and J genes are TRBV7-2 and TRBJ1-2, with D possibly being TRBD1 (5 bases). Trimming shortened V by 0 bases and J by 4 bases, and 12 bases separated the two germline ends. The CDR3 sequence is 15 residues long. Germline CDR1 is SGHTA and CDR2 is FQGNSA. The CDR3 protein is CASSLAGGVGYGYTF. The CDR3 DNA sequence: TGTGCCAGCAGCTTAGCGGGGGGAGTCGGCTATGGCTACACCTTC.

V gene TRBV30 combines with J gene TRBJ1-2, with no clear D. Trimming shortened V by 0 bases and J by 4 bases, and 12 bases separated the two germline ends. The CDR3 is 14 amino acids. Germline V CDR1 and CDR2: GTSNPN, SVGIG (reference sequence). The CDR3 spells CAWSVSPSVYGYTF. The CDR3 nucleotides read TGTGCCTGGAGTGTATCACCTTCTGTCTATGGCTACACCTTC.

This clone qualifies as large (0.1 to 1%). The chain combines TRBV30 with TRBJ1-2; D gene uncertain. This CDR3 is built from 14 residues. CDR1 is GTSNPN and CDR2 is SVGIG in the germline V gene (reference sequence). V lost 0 bases and J lost 4, with 12 bases in between. DNA of the CDR3: TGTGCCTGGAGTGTTGGACGTTTTTCCTATGGCTACACCTTC. This codes for CAWSVGRFSYGYTF.